One sample yielded the 31 T cell receptor beta chains listed below, sequenced in a study of CD8+ T cells in alopecia areata. RNA, once extracted, was reverse transcribed into cDNA for use as the sequencing template. The assay was immunoSEQ multiplex PCR, and TCRdb's table has in-frame clones only and misses some. The table has 55,000 to 70,000 clones, approximately 43% seen once; the top ten hold roughly 17%. The sample here was CD8+ T cells sorted from blood, taken at week 0. The receptors here all came from a human donor with alopecia areata.

J is TRBJ2-1 and V is TRBV7-9; D may be TRBD2 (6 bases). This CDR3 contains 16 residues. The V gene lost 5 bases and the J gene lost 3 bases, with 17 bases spanning the gap. In germline, CDR1 is SEHNR, CDR2 FQNEAQ (reference sequence). The CDR3 reads CASSPESEGFYNEQFF. CDR3 bases: TGTGCCAGCAGCCCGGAGTCGGAGGGCTTCTACAATGAGCAGTTCTTC. Full variable domain (outside the CDR3, taken from reference TRBV7-9 and TRBJ2-1): DTGVSQNPRHKITKRGQNVTFRCDPISEHNRLYWYRQTLGQGPEFLTYFQNEAQLEKSRLLSDRFSAERPKGSFSTLEIQRTEQGDSAMYLCASSPESEGFYNEQFFGPGTRLTVL.

On this clone: The sample contains more than one DNA sequence encoding this CDR3. The gene calls are TRBV27 and TRBJ2-7, with TRBD2 matching over 7 bases. The J segment lost 3 bases and the V segment lost 6 bases, leaving 2 bases of the junction unmatched. The CDR3 totals 12 residues. The germline V gene encodes CDR1 MNHEY and CDR2 SMNVEV (reference sequence). The CDR3 here is CASSPGGYEQYF. The CDR3 DNA follows: TGTGCCAGCAGCCCGGGGGGCTACGAGCAGTACTTC.

J is TRBJ1-2 and V is TRBV7-6; perhaps TRBD1 as D (5 bases). Deletions cut 5 bases from V and 8 bases from J, with 15 bases between. Germline values: CDR1 SGHVS, CDR2 FNYEAQ. CDR3 length: 13 amino acids. The CDR3 spells CASSDQAGQGYTF. The CDR3 nucleotides are TGTGCCAGCAGCGACCAGGCAGGGCAAGGCTACACCTTC.

The V call is TRBV4-1, the J call TRBJ2-6, with D perhaps given as TRBD1 or TRBD2 (5 bases each). CDR1 is MGHRA, CDR2 YSYEKL, per germline. V was trimmed by 5 bases and J by 5 bases, leaving 10 bases between them. There are 14 residues in the CDR3. In nucleotides, the CDR3 is TGCGCCAGCAGCGGGGACGGAAGGGCCAACGTCCTGACTTTC. This gives the protein CASSGDGRANVLTF.

This clone was seen a handful of times. This chain joins TRBV16 and TRBJ2-1; 12 positions match TRBD2. Trimming removed 4 bases from V and 4 bases from J; junction bases left unmatched: 5. The CDR3 consists of 16 residues. The V gene's germline CDR1 is KGHSY and CDR2 FQNENV. CDR3 nucleotides: TGTGCCAGCAGCCCCCGAACTAGCGGGAGGTACAATGAGCAGTTCTTC. This gives the protein CASSPRTSGRYNEQFF.

The chain employs TRBV7-3 and TRBJ2-1; TRBD1 aligns across 11 bases. The V gene's germline CDR1 is SGHTA and CDR2 FQGTGA. This CDR3 region has 17 residues. J was trimmed by 4 bases and V by 3 bases; bases with no gene match: 8. CDR3 loop: CASSLDAGTGGYNEQFF. The CDR3 region has the DNA TGTGCCAGCAGCTTGGACGCCGGGACAGGGGGTTACAATGAGCAGTTCTTC.

The chain is built from TRBV28 and TRBJ2-5; D is ambiguous. This CDR3 comprises 11 residues. Trimming took off 5 bases at V and 7 bases at J, with 8 bases between the two ends. Germline lookup yields CDR1 MDHEN and CDR2 SYDVKM. The CDR3 coding sequence is TGTGCCAGCAGTCTCGACCGGACCCAGTACTTC. It translates to CASSLDRTQYF.

This clone was detected only once. V and J are TRBV29-1 and TRBJ2-1; 10 bases match TRBD2. Per the germline V gene, CDR1 is SQVTM and CDR2 is ANQGSEA. The CDR3 contains 15 residues. Germline trimming cut 5 bases from V and 6 bases from J; bases unmatched to any gene: 10. As DNA, the CDR3 is TGCAGCGTTTCTAGCGGGAGTCGAAGTTTCAATGAGCAGTTCTTC. Amino acids: CSVSSGSRSFNEQFF.

The chain uses TRBV5-6 and TRBJ2-5, with 7 bases lining up with TRBD1. From germline, CDR1 is SGHDT and CDR2 YYEEEE. CDR3 length: 15 residues. V was pared by 3 bases and J by 6 bases, with 11 bases of the junction left unmatched. This CDR3 is CASSWPGQPTKTQYF. The CDR3 DNA reads TGTGCCAGCAGCTGGCCGGGACAGCCCACCAAGACCCAGTACTTC.

This clone was recorded a few times. The V and J genes are TRBV27 and TRBJ2-4; TRBD1 is a possible D gene (6 bases). CDR1 is MNHEY and CDR2 is SMNVEV in the germline V gene (reference sequence). V was shortened by 2 bases and J by 3 bases, with 8 bases between the two germline ends. The CDR3 totals 14 residues. CDR3: CASSLGGNKNIQYF. The CDR3 nucleotides are TGTGCCAGCAGTTTAGGGGGCAACAAAAACATTCAGTACTTC.

This chain connects TRBV9 to TRBJ2-5, with TRBD1 identical over 8 bases. V was clipped by 2 bases and J by 3 bases; unmatched bases: 12. This CDR3 comprises 17 residues. In germline, CDR1 is SGDLS, CDR2 YYNGEE. This CDR3 reads CASSVAGGTGEEETQYF. The CDR3 nucleotides read TGTGCCAGCAGCGTCGCCGGTGGGACAGGCGAGGAAGAGACCCAGTACTTC.

This sequence joins TRBV9 and TRBJ2-5; D is uncertain. The germline gives CDR1 SGDLS, CDR2 YYNGEE. This CDR3 has 13 amino acids. The V end lost 0 bases, the J end lost 3 bases, and 6 bases lay between the germline ends. Written as DNA, the CDR3 is TGTGCCAGCAGCGTAGGCTCAAAAGAGACCCAGTACTTC. This gives the protein CASSVGSKETQYF. Drawing the rest from reference TRBV9 and TRBJ2-5, the complete variable domain is DSGVTQTPKHLITATGQRVTLRCSPRSGDLSVYWYQQSLDQGLQFLIQYYNGEERAKGNILERFSAQQFPDLHSELNLSSLELGDSALYFCASSVGSKETQYFGPGTRLLVL.

This clone appeared a single time. This sequence joins TRBV6-5 and TRBJ2-5; 9 bases agree with TRBD1. Matching the DNA end better, TRBJ2-7 makes the J call doubtful. Germline assignment: CDR1 MNHEY and CDR2 SVGAGI. The CDR3 is made up of 15 amino acids. The CDR3 region has the DNA TGTGCCAGCAGCCGGGGGACAGGGCAGCGGAACGAGCAGTACTTC. Its translation: CASSRGTGQRNEQYF.

The rearrangement uses TRBV7-2 and TRBJ2-7, with D perhaps matching TRBD1 (6 bases). The germline V gene has CDR1 SGHTA and CDR2 FQGNSA. Trimming cost V 1 base and J 5 bases, with 6 bases left between them. This CDR3 is 12 amino acids long. CDR3 nucleotide sequence: TGTGCCAGCAGCTTAGGGACAGACGAGCAGTACTTC. Protein sequence: CASSLGTDEQYF. The full variable domain, in which reference TRBV7-2 and TRBJ2-7 provide the parts outside the CDR3, is GAGVSQSPSNKVTEKGKDVELRCDPISGHTALYWYRQSLGQGLEFLIYFQGNSAPDKSGLPSDRFSAERTGGSVSTLTIQRTQQEDSAVYLCASSLGTDEQYFGPGTRLTVT.

The chain joins TRBV7-8 to TRBJ2-7; TRBD1 aligns across 7 bases. Germline-derived CDR1 and CDR2 are SGHVS and FQNEAQ. The junction had 13 bases not matched to a gene; V was cut back by 4 bases and J by 4 bases. This CDR3 spans 16 amino acids. The CDR3 DNA is TGTGCCAGCAGCTCGGGCCGGGACAGCAGCAAGTACGAGCAGTACTTC. Translation gives CASSSGRDSSKYEQYF. Full variable domain (outside the CDR3, taken from reference TRBV7-8 and TRBJ2-7): GAGVSQSPRYKVAKRGQDVALRCDPISGHVSLFWYQQALGQGPEFLTYFQNEAQLDKSGLPSDRFFAERPEGSVSTLKIQRTQQEDSAVYLCASSSGRDSSKYEQYFGPGTRLTVT.

The chain couples TRBV6-5 to TRBJ2-7; TRBD1 matches at 7 bases. CDR1 MNHEY and CDR2 SVGAGI come from the germline V gene. With 2 bases clipped from V and 1 base from J, the junction kept 2 bases outside the gene matches. There are 14 residues in the CDR3. The CDR3: CASSYGDSSYEQYF. The CDR3 coding sequence is TGTGCCAGCAGTTACGGGGACAGTTCCTACGAGCAGTACTTC.

This clone came up a few times. The chain employs TRBV28 and TRBJ1-1; tentatively, D is TRBD1 (5 bases). The CDR3 spans 13 residues. Germline lookup yields CDR1 MDHEN and CDR2 SYDVKM. V lost 3 bases to trimming and J lost 7 bases, with 12 bases between them. CDR3 nucleotides: TGTGCCAGCAGTTTCGGGGGATCGAGTGAAGCTTTCTTT. It codes for CASSFGGSSEAFF.

This sequence joins TRBV9 and TRBJ2-3; 12 nucleotides line up with TRBD2. CDR1 is SGDLS, CDR2 YYNGEE, per germline. This CDR3 contains 16 residues. V was clipped by 0 bases and J by 10 bases; unmatched bases: 9. The CDR3: CASSVDGLAGQEPQYF. DNA of the CDR3: TGTGCCAGCAGCGTAGATGGACTAGCGGGACAAGAGCCGCAGTATTTT.

This clone was counted only a few times. The V and J genes are TRBV29-1 and TRBJ1-2, with D possibly TRBD1 on 5 matching bases. V lost 6 bases and J 4 bases, leaving 15 bases between the germline ends. This CDR3 is built from 13 residues. Germline lookup yields CDR1 SQVTM and CDR2 ANQGSEA. DNA for the CDR3: TGCAGCGTAGGCGACATCGGGGGCTATGGCTACACCTTC. This gives the protein CSVGDIGGYGYTF.

V usage is TRBV9 and J usage is TRBJ2-5, with a tentative D call TRBD2 (5 bases). Germline values: CDR1 SGDLS, CDR2 YYNGEE. The CDR3 covers 15 residues. Trimming took off 6 bases at V and 3 bases at J, with 18 bases between the two ends. CDR3 nucleotides: TGTGCCAGCACCCTTGGGAGAAGCCGGGAAGAGACCCAGTACTTC. Residues: CASTLGRSREETQYF.

This sequence joins TRBV29-1 and TRBJ2-1; TRBD2 agrees at 11 bases. Germline CDR1 is SQVTM and CDR2 is ANQGSEA. Trimming took 1 base from V and 9 from J; bases not matched to a gene: 5. The length of the CDR3 is 14 residues. For the CDR3, the DNA is TGCAGCGTTGAAGGACTAGCGGGAATATCTGAGCAGTTCTTC. Its translation: CSVEGLAGISEQFF.

For the CDR3, the DNA is TGTGCCAGCAGCCAAGGGGACAGTGAAGAGACCCAGTACTTC. Translated: CASSQGDSEETQYF. This chain joins TRBV7-6 and TRBJ2-5; 7 positions match TRBD1. J gave up 3 bases and V 5 bases, and 6 bases lay outside the gene matches. The V gene's germline CDR1 is SGHVS and CDR2 FNYEAQ. This CDR3 comprises 14 residues.

The V gene is TRBV7-9, the J gene TRBJ2-7; D is possibly TRBD1 or TRBD2 (6 bases each). The V and J ends lost 6 bases and 2 bases respectively, with 17 bases between them. The germline gives CDR1 SEHNR, CDR2 FQNEAQ (reference sequence). This CDR3 contains 15 residues. The CDR3 DNA sequence: TGTGCCAGCAGTCTAGGGGGGCTCAAAACCTACGAGCAGTACTTC. This codes for CASSLGGLKTYEQYF. The complete variable domain, with remaining parts taken from reference TRBV7-9 and TRBJ2-7, reads DTGVSQNPRHKITKRGQNVTFRCDPISEHNRLYWYRQTLGQGPEFLTYFQNEAQLEKSRLLSDRFSAERPKGSFSTLEIQRTEQGDSAMYLCASSLGGLKTYEQYFGPGTRLTVT.

This clone was observed a few times. The chain recombines TRBV19 with TRBJ2-2; tentative D call: TRBD2 (6 bases). V was cut by 2 bases and J by 6 bases, with 7 bases left in between. The CDR3 runs 13 residues. The germline gives CDR1 LNHDA, CDR2 SQIVND (reference sequence). For the CDR3, the DNA is TGTGCCAGTAGTATATCGGGGGCCGGGGAGCTGTTTTTT. Its translation: CASSISGAGELFF.

Of note for this clone: The same CDR3 can be traced to other DNA sequences in this sample. This rearrangement joins TRBV29-1 to TRBJ2-7, with no clear D. CDR1 is SQVTM and CDR2 is ANQGSEA in the germline V gene. The CDR3 is made up of 12 amino acids. Trimming shortened V by 0 bases and J by 2 bases, and 5 bases separated the two germline ends. CDR3 sequence: CSVEDRAYEQYF. In nucleotides, the CDR3 is TGCAGCGTTGAAGATCGCGCCTACGAGCAGTACTTC.

This sequence joins TRBV30 and TRBJ1-1, with D maybe TRBD1 (5 bases). This CDR3 is 12 amino acids long. V was shortened by 2 bases and J by 4 bases, with 8 bases between the two germline ends. The V gene's germline CDR1 is GTSNPN and CDR2 SVGIG (reference sequence). The CDR3 nucleotides read TGTGCCTGGAGTAGGGGCAGCACTGAAGCTTTCTTT. This codes for CAWSRGSTEAFF. The variable domain in full, completed from reference TRBV30 and TRBJ1-1, reads SQTIHQWPATLVQPVGSPLSLECTVEGTSNPNLYWYRQAAGRGLQLLFYSVGIGQISSEVPQNLSASRPQDRQFILSSKKLLLSDSGFYLCAWSRGSTEAFFGQGTRLTVV.

The chain combines TRBV13 with TRBJ1-1, with 7 bases aligning to TRBD1. Germline V gene lookup returns CDR1 PRHDT and CDR2 FYEKMQ (reference sequence). V shed 5 bases, J shed 4 bases, and the junction held 4 bases outside the gene matches. The CDR3 covers 13 residues. CDR3 DNA: TGTGCCAGCAGCCCCGAGGGGGCCACTGAAGCTTTCTTT. Amino acid sequence: CASSPEGATEAFF.

The V and J genes are TRBV29-1 and TRBJ1-2; D gene ambiguous. Trimming took off 7 bases at V and 6 bases at J, with 15 bases between the two ends. Germline values: CDR1 SQVTM, CDR2 ANQGSEA. CDR3 length: 12 amino acids. The CDR3 DNA reads as TGCAGCGCCCCTTTCGGCGGGAATGGCTACACCTTC. Translated: CSAPFGGNGYTF.

The rearrangement links TRBV18 to TRBJ1-1; the D gene is possibly TRBD1 (5 bases). The CDR3 spans 16 residues. Germline V CDR1 and CDR2: KGHSH, LQKENI. Trimming removed 10 bases at V and 0 bases at J, with 21 bases between. This CDR3 is CATSREGRYMNTEAFF. DNA for the CDR3: TGTGCCACCAGTCGGGAGGGGCGATACATGAACACTGAAGCTTTCTTT.

This clone was detected ten times or more. The chain recombines TRBV11-2 with TRBJ1-1, with D possibly matching TRBD1 (5 bases). Germline CDR1 is SGHAT and CDR2 is FQNNGV. V shed 5 bases and J shed 1 base, with 8 bases lying between them. The CDR3 contains 13 residues. Here the CDR3 reads CASSPGRNTEAFF. The CDR3 DNA follows: TGTGCCAGCAGCCCGGGACGGAACACTGAAGCTTTCTTT.

The chain carries TRBV25-1 and TRBJ2-7, with a tentative D call TRBD2 (6 bases). The V gene's germline CDR1 is MGHDK and CDR2 SYGVNS. The V end lost 4 bases, the J end lost 2 bases, and 6 bases lay between the germline ends. This CDR3 is 12 amino acids long. The CDR3 bases are TGTGCCAGCAGTGCTAGCGCCTACGAGCAGTACTTC. Translating it yields CASSASAYEQYF.